This T cell receptor beta chain came from a study of cytomegalovirus exposure and HLA in healthy donors (dated by TCRdb to 2015 to 2018). At the level of the whole study: According to an earlier analysis of a few hundred of the donors, roughly 180 million T cells yielded 90 million to 140 million unique TCR beta sequences and approximately 280 Gb of sequence data. Class I and class II HLA loci were covered by the typing at four-digit resolution. Rather than using new phenotypic data, the later analysis identified candidate immune exposures from TCR beta sequences and from how often those sequences occurred across donors. Every repertoire in the discovery cohort had been generated on one and the same sequencing platform. A later analysis re-analyzed previously published TCR beta repertoires from 600 to 850 donors and added high-resolution HLA genotyping to study TCR occurrence patterns. The number of donors typed differed by locus, with roughly 620-630 for A, B, C, DRB1 and DQB1, approximately 500 for DQA1, some 570 for DPA1, and some 440 for DPB1. The study was designed to test whether signatures of past pathogen exposure could be identified by cataloging public T cell receptors. The genetic ancestry cluster associated with self-reported Caucasian donors included 81% of the roughly 410 genotyped donors. Among about 370 genotyped donors of the cohort, an average of roughly 230,000 unique TCR beta nucleotide sequences was sequenced per donor, of which 15% to 20% were non-productive. To predict cytomegalovirus infection status, the study brought together high-throughput TCR immunosequencing, statistical association of individual TCRs with disease status, and machine learning. An early release covering roughly 640 HLA-typed donors comprised 300 to 350 gigabases of sequencing data and around 86 million unique TCR sequences. A later genetic analysis used genome-wide SNP genotypes for about 65% of the roughly 670 donors, treating that subset as a discovery cohort. An earlier analysis of 587 of the donors used high-throughput TCR beta sequencing to judge whether each TCR beta V gene segment behaved as functional or pseudogenic. Roughly 5 DR-DQ haplotypes were handled as single units for association and clustering because linkage in the cohort was strong. The T cell repertoires of 666 subjects were profiled by immunosequencing and related to cytomegalovirus serostatus. Besides the first cohort of approximately 670 subjects, a separate validation cohort made up of 120 or so different subjects was used. Donor age, sex, ethnicity and CMV serostatus were collected together with the repertoire data. What the study reported, not specific to this receptor: Several of the top co-occurrence clusters appeared to be linked to parvovirus B19, influenza, CMV and Epstein-Barr virus, according to a later analysis. A further reported finding was that TCR beta sequences accurately predicted the HLA-A and HLA-B alleles for most subjects in the first cohort. In a later analysis, most CMV-associated TCR beta chains were found to appear HLA-restricted, with HLA associations seemingly driven largely by CMV exposure. Because HLA typing was missing for some donors at each locus, association tests included only the typed subset. A later analysis associated around 16,000 TCR beta sequences with specific HLA alleles at a false discovery rate of 0.05. In a later genetic analysis, fewer N-insertions in productive TCRs were reported among donors in an Asian-associated ancestry cluster than the roughly 700-donor mean. Across donors, most TCR sequences were observed very rarely, whereas some public TCRs were present in many individuals. Only TCR beta chains were sequenced in this cohort, and the absence of alpha or paired-chain data limited detectable features. Because counts were too low, roughly 18 rarely observed V segments, including chromosome 9 orphons, were left out of the earlier analysis of a few hundred of the donors. Linkage disequilibrium might explain the correlated functional status among segregating V segments, but an unknown experimental factor could not be excluded. According to a later analysis, TCR association rates differed among HLA loci, with DRB1 alleles showing the most associated TCRs and HLA-C alleles showing the fewest. In an earlier analysis of 450 to 750 of the donors, most TCR beta V segments appeared in productive rearrangements about 87% or about 30% of the time, broadly matching IMGT annotations. The classifier was reported to diagnose cytomegalovirus status with high specificity and sensitivity in both the original and validation cohorts. The authors suggested that the approach could potentially be generalized to other disease states and immunological phenotypes. A total of about 150 TCR beta chains were listed by the study as associated with cytomegalovirus. When HLA alleles, especially DR and DQ, strongly co-occurred, attributing TCR associations to individual alleles was difficult. A group of highly shared sequence variants was considered likely to be a technical artifact of the sequencing pipeline. Roughly uniform sequencing depth across donors was assumed in presence/absence analyses, although this assumption may not hold. In vitro tests confirmed that a few of the cytomegalovirus-associated TCR beta chains recognize cytomegalovirus antigens. In a later analysis, HLA-associated TCR beta chains showed more clonal expansion and lower generation probabilities than non-associated chains that were equally common. For the cohort, immune exposure information was limited to CMV serostatus. V-gene and J-gene trimming of TCR beta chains was associated with a missense DCLRE1C variant in a later genetic analysis, and the association was replicated in an independent cohort.

In total, 600 or so healthy bone marrow donors made up the cohort. At the time of sampling, every cohort member was nominally healthy, though immune exposures that went unrecorded were likely present. The donor was CMV seropositive and was included in the group of 289 seropositive cohort members. Every donor gave a peripheral blood sample, and the peripheral blood mononuclear cells from that sample were used for TCR beta sequencing. Genomic DNA was extracted from the blood cell samples with the Qiagen DNeasy Blood Extraction Kit. Details on this clone: Its antigen specificity is not known. Qualities for individual bases were not recorded, and no much larger clone is one base off.

Library preparation employed the immunoSEQ multiplex PCR assay. For the multiplex PCR, a mixture combining 60 forward primers for TCR Vbeta segments and 13 reverse primers for TCR Jbeta segments was used. A multiplex PCR assay on genomic DNA amplified the CDR3 region of rearranged TCR beta genes. The Illumina HiSeq System was used to sequence the amplified TCR beta libraries as 87-base-pair reads. The authors' pipeline ran thus. Across the 666 repertoires, a later analysis counted around 80 million unique TCR beta chains, 9.5 million to 13 million of which were shared by at least two donors. To remove PCR and sequencing errors, raw reads were error-corrected and collapsed into unique sequences using a nearest-neighbor algorithm that merged closely related sequences. Alignment of CDR3 sequences to IMGT reference sequences was used to assign V, D and J gene segments. Each retained sequence needed at least a six-nucleotide match to both a V gene segment and a J gene segment. A rearrangement was called productive if the CDR3 had no stop codons and remained in frame with V and J, and every other rearrangement was called non-productive. CDR3 was defined by IMGT convention, running from the second conserved V-encoded cysteine to the conserved J-encoded phenylalanine. In an earlier analysis of approximately 500 of the donors, sequences lacking an unambiguous match to a single V gene segment were excluded. In an earlier analysis of approximately 560 of the donors, a V segment was called functional when productive rearrangements were above 56.7%, and segregating when the standard deviation between donors exceeded 5%. A statistical classification framework was built for diagnosing cytomegalovirus status from the catalog of TCR beta chain sequences. In a later analysis, V and J genes were assigned by comparing TCR nucleotide sequences against IMGT/GENE-DB human TR gene sequences. Using the TCRdist pipeline, a later analysis assigned CDR3 sequences along with most-parsimonious VDJ recombination scenarios. In a later analysis, each TCR beta chain was defined by its CDR3 amino acid sequence together with its V-gene family, and reads lacking a unique V-gene family were excluded. A later analysis removed 450 to 600 highly shared, low-generation-probability nucleotide sequences to deal with suspected cross-contamination and a sequencing artifact. A later analysis calculated a clonal expansion index for each public chain from normalized within-repertoire ranks of inferred template counts. In a later analysis, generation probabilities were computed with a VDJ recombination model fitted to out-of-frame rearrangements, and the resulting probabilities were checked against IGoR. In a later analysis, hypergeometric tests were used to score TCR-TCR, TCR-HLA and TCR-CMV co-occurrence, with a repertoire-size bias correction applied to TCR pairs. A later analysis estimated false discovery rates by permuting HLA or CMV assignments 20 times. In a later analysis, co-occurring TCRs were grouped using DBSCAN, with TCRdist sequence similarity added in when clustering inside HLA-allele-positive subsets. For co-occurrence clustering, repertoires with fewer than 30,000 or more than 120,000 public chains were excluded, along with four to six repertoires with anomalous nucleotide sharing. The table comes from immuneACCESS by way of TCRdb, which keeps in-frame sequences with V and J called. Part of the clones is missing from these tables; in studies checked, under half for an unresolved V gene and the rest for unknown reasons. That table supplies the V and J calls and clone size; D and trimming were determined from the DNA. This sample has about 130,000 clones in its table, and around 86% of those were observed once. The top ten constitute approximately 8.1% of the sample.

The sample consisted of PBMCs. This sequence was found in a woman aged 50 to 60 in good health and CMV-seropositive.

The sequenced DNA: TGTGCCAGCAGCGCCAGCTCGGGACTAGCGCTGAATGAGCAGTTCTTC. The resulting protein is CASSASSGLALNEQFF. The V and J segments used are TRBV9 and TRBJ2-1; 10 central bases correspond to TRBD2. The V end gives up 3 bases and the J end 7 bases, leaving 10 bases in the junction not matched to a gene. CDR3 length: 16 amino acids, cysteine to phenylalanine. The entry retains the CDR3 DNA only, 48 bases that are in frame from base 1. The CDR1 and CDR2 encoded by the germline V gene are SGDLS and YYNGEE.